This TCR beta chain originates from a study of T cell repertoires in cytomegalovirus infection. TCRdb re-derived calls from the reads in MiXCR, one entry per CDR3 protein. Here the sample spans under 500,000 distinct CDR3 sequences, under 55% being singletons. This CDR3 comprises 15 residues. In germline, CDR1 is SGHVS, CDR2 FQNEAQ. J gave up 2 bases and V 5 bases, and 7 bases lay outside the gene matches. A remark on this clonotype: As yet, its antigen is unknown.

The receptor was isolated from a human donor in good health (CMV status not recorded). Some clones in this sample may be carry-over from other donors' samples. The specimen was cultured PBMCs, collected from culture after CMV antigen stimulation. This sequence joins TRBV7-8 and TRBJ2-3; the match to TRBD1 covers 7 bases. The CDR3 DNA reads TGTGCCAGCAGCCTCCGGGACAGCAACACAGATACGCAGTATTTT. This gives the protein CASSLRDSNTDTQYF.